This T cell receptor (beta chain) derives from a study of shared clonotypes between healthy human individuals. The CDR3 is 13 amino acids. The germline V gene has CDR1 MNHEY and CDR2 SVGAGI. The V end lost 10 bases, the J end lost 2 bases, and 14 bases lay between the germline ends. Method: immunoSEQ multiplex PCR; TCRdb's copy keeps in-frame clones and lacks some. Of more than 2 million clones in the sample, 85% to 95% were seen once. The origin of this receptor is a man in his late teens or twenties in good health. The chain combines TRBV6-5 with TRBJ1-2; no definite D call. What was sequenced was naive CD4+ T cells sorted from blood. This sample's subset: CD45RA+ positively selected. The DNA for the CDR3 is TGTGCCACCCGGCTGACGGGGAACTATGGCTACACCTTC. It encodes CATRLTGNYGYTF.